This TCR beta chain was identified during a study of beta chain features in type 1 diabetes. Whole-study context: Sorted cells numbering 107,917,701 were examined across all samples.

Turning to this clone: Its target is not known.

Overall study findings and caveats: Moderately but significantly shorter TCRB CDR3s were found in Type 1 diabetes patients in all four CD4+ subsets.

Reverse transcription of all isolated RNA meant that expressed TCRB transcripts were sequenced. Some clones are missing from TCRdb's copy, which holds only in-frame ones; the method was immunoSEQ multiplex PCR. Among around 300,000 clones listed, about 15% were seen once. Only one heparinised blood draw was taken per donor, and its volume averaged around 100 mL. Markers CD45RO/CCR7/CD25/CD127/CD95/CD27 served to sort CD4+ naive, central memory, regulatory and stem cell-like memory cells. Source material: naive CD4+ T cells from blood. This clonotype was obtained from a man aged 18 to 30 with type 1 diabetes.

The CDR3 spells CASFTFDTEAFF. CDR3 coding DNA: TGTGCCAGCTTTACTTTTGACACTGAAGCTTTCTTT. J is TRBJ1-1 and V is TRBV7-9; D ambiguous. V lost 8 bases and J lost 3, with 10 bases in between. The CDR3 sequence is 12 residues long. Germline V gene data show CDR1 as SEHNR and CDR2 as FQNEAQ (reference sequence).